The T cell receptor (beta chain) under discussion was sequenced for a study of cytomegalovirus exposure and HLA in healthy donors. As for the study in general: Previous work identified 100 million or so unique TCR beta sequences from roughly 170 million T cells.

Deletions cut 2 bases from V and 5 bases from J, with 6 bases between. Per the germline V gene, CDR1 is SGHTA and CDR2 is FQGNSA. CDR3 length: 12 amino acids. The PCR contained 60 Vbeta and 13 Jbeta primers. The data were produced by immunoSEQ multiplex PCR, yet TCRdb's version contains in-frame clones alone and is incomplete. The sample contains 140,000 to 150,000 clones, more than 70% of which appear only once. About this clone itself: Other DNA variants within this sample encode the same CDR3.

The TCR originated in a woman between 40 and 55 years old in good health and CMV-seronegative. The sequenced sample was PBMCs. This chain joins TRBV7-2 and TRBJ2-5; the D gene is possibly TRBD2 (5 bases). CDR3 protein: CASSLRGETQYF. The CDR3 region has the DNA TGTGCCAGCAGCTTACGGGGTGAGACCCAGTACTTC.